This T cell receptor beta chain appears in the sequencing data of a study of response to subunit inactivated influenza vaccine. General study findings and limits: Authors suggested that a seasonal influenza vaccination recruits few new T cells each time.

A few counts support this clonotype. Its antigen is undetermined. Trimming cost V 3 bases and J 2 bases, with 10 bases left between them. The V gene's germline CDR1 is SQVTM and CDR2 ANQGSEA. CDR3 length equals 14 residues. TCRdb used MiXCR to reprocess the RT-PCR reads, holding one entry per CDR3 protein. The table lists about 700,000 distinct CDR3 sequences, about 15% of them singletons. The TCR sequence derives from a man aged 50 to 60 who received an inactivated influenza vaccine. Sequences were derived from PBMCs from blood, sampled less than 15 days before vaccination. The chain is built from TRBV29-1 and TRBJ1-4; D possibly corresponds to TRBD1 (6 bases). This CDR3 reads CSVDLDSTNEKLFF. CDR3 DNA: TGCAGCGTTGACTTGGACAGCACTAATGAAAAACTGTTTTTT.